The rows below give T cell receptor beta chains drawn from one sample of a study of T-cell memory formation after mild COVID-19. TCRdb passed the 5' RACE reads through MiXCR, listing each CDR3 protein once. This table holds about 430,000 distinct CDR3 sequences, roughly 24% found once. The sample comprised PBMCs or a T cell subset sorted from them (not recorded which). The receptors here all came from an adult woman who had mild COVID-19 (a few samples of this study predate the infection). Cell type and time point are not known. Each CDR3 is given with its conserved first and last residue. A D gene is named only where the DNA matches it firmly. Size values are once, few and many counts, or a class for expanded clones, and some rows have none.

v_call	j_call	clone_size	d_call	cdr3_nt	cdr3_aa
TRBV12-3/TRBV12-4	TRBJ1-5	few	TRBD1	TGTGCCAGCAGTTTGGAGGGACAGAGGGCCAATCAGCCCCAGCATTTT	CASSLEGQRANQPQHF
TRBV3-1	TRBJ2-5	few	TRBD2	TGTGCCAGCAGCCAAGGCAGCGGGAGAGGAGAGACCCAGTACTTC	CASSQGSGRGETQYF
TRBV4-1	TRBJ2-1	few	.	TGCGCCAGCAGCCAAGTGTATTCCGATGAGCAGTTCTTC	CASSQVYSDEQFF
TRBV20-1	TRBJ1-1	few	.	TGCAGTGCTAGCGTCGGGAACACTGAAGCTTTCTTT	CSASVGNTEAFF
TRBV15	TRBJ2-1	.	TRBD2	TGTGCCACCAGCAGAGCGGGGGGAAGCGATGAGCAGTTCTTC	CATSRAGGSDEQFF
TRBV7-2	TRBJ2-1	.	.	TGTGCCAGCAGCTTAGGACTAAATTACAATGAGCAGTTCTTC	CASSLGLNYNEQFF
TRBV12-3/TRBV12-4	TRBJ2-5	few	TRBD2	TGTGCCAGCAGCCCCCTGCTAGCGGGAGTTCGGGAGACCCAGTACTTC	CASSPLLAGVRETQYF
TRBV7-9	TRBJ2-5	few	TRBD2	TGTGCCAGCAGCTTATCTCTAGCGGGAGGGCCCTTGTTCTCAGAGACCCAGTACTTC	CASSLSLAGGPLFSETQYF
TRBV3-1	TRBJ2-1	.	TRBD2	TGTGCCAGCAGCCCCCAGCGGGGGGGCTTCAATGAGCAGTTCTTC	CASSPQRGGFNEQFF
TRBV5-1	TRBJ2-3	.	TRBD1	TGCGCCAGCAGCTGGGGACAGGCCTACACAGATACGCAGTATTTT	CASSWGQAYTDTQYF
TRBV5-4	TRBJ2-7	few	.	TGTGCCAGCAGACCTGGGGAGGCGGTAACCTACGAGCAGTACTTC	CASRPGEAVTYEQYF
TRBV18	TRBJ1-6	.	TRBD1	TGTGCCAGCTCACCACCTGGGACAGGGGATTCACCCCTCCACTTT	CASSPPGTGDSPLHF
TRBV20-1	TRBJ2-1	.	.	TGCAGTGCTAGAGAGGGGGAGCGGAGGAGAGATGAGCAGTTCTTC	CSAREGERRRDEQFF
TRBV5-1	TRBJ2-1	.	.	TGCGCCAGCAGCTTTCTGAGAAGCTCCTACAATGAGCAGTTCTTC	CASSFLRSSYNEQFF
TRBV6-5	TRBJ2-3	few	TRBD1	TGTGCCAGCAGTGTCGACAGGGGTCAAGATACGCAGTATTTT	CASSVDRGQDTQYF
TRBV20-1	TRBJ2-1	.	.	TGCAGTGCTAGAGTCCGAGCGGCGAGCTCCTACAATGAGCAGTTCTTC	CSARVRAASSYNEQFF
TRBV18	TRBJ2-7	few	.	TGTGCCAGCTCACCCCGGGGTATCGACGAGCAGTACTTC	CASSPRGIDEQYF
TRBV20-1	TRBJ2-5	.	TRBD2	TGCAGTGCTACCGGGACTAGCAGAGAGACCCAGTACTTC	CSATGTSRETQYF
TRBV20-1	TRBJ1-2	.	TRBD1	TGCAGTGCTGGGGACAGGGATAACTATGGCTACACCTTC	CSAGDRDNYGYTF
TRBV6-5	TRBJ2-7	.	TRBD2	TGTGCCAGCAGGGCGGGGAGGGTGAAGTCCGAGCAGTACTTC	CASRAGRVKSEQYF
TRBV20-1	TRBJ2-3	few	.	TGCAGTGCTTCCCCCGCGGAGGGGGGGCACGGGGATACGCAGTATTTT	CSASPAEGGHGDTQYF
TRBV6-5	TRBJ2-7	.	TRBD1	TGTGCCAGCAGTTACTCGAACAGGGGAATTCTCGAGCAGTACTTC	CASSYSNRGILEQYF
TRBV13	TRBJ1-1	.	.	TGTGCCAGCAGCCTTCAGTACACTGAAGCTTTCTTT	CASSLQYTEAFF
TRBV11-3	TRBJ2-1	.	.	TGTGCCAGCAGCCCGAGGGGGGGCCCATACAATGAGCAGTTCTTC	CASSPRGGPYNEQFF
TRBV27	TRBJ2-1	few	TRBD2	TGTGCCAGCAGTTACGGGACTAGCGTATACAATGAGCAGTTCTTC	CASSYGTSVYNEQFF
TRBV24-1	TRBJ2-7	.	TRBD1	TGTGCCACCAGTGACTCTAGGGGGCGCGTGAAGGCTCACGAGCAGTACTTC	CATSDSRGRVKAHEQYF
TRBV12-3/TRBV12-4	TRBJ2-7	.	.	TGTGCCAGCAGTGCATCCCTAGCCACCGCTTCCGAGCAGTACTTC	CASSASLATASEQYF
TRBV20-1	TRBJ1-2	.	.	TGCAGTGCTAGAGATAGAAGGAGAGACTATGGCTACACCTTC	CSARDRRRDYGYTF
TRBV15	TRBJ2-1	once	.	TGTGCCACCAGCAGCCTGACCCGCTCCTACAATGAGCAGTTCTTC	CATSSLTRSYNEQFF
TRBV11-2	TRBJ2-5	few	.	TGTGCCAGCAGCTTCAATCCTTGGCGGGAAGGGAGGGAGACCCAGTACTTC	CASSFNPWREGRETQYF